The 13 T cell receptor beta chains presented below share a single source sample, sequenced in a study of radiation and T cells in renal cell carcinoma. This table comes from immunoSEQ multiplex PCR, and its TCRdb copy is limited to in-frame clones, with some not included. The table includes 60,000 to 80,000 clones, over 80% detected once. Time point meaning: blood 2 weeks post-SBRT. Treatment defined: 15 Gy SBRT to primary tumor, nephrectomy 4 weeks later. The material was blood, obtained from a patient whose treatment included radiotherapy and nephrectomy. The receptors were gathered from a man between 60 and 75 years old with renal cell carcinoma.

This chain connects TRBV15 to TRBJ2-1; TRBD2 agrees at 8 bases. The CDR3 is 16 residues long. The V gene's germline CDR1 is LNHNV and CDR2 YYDKDF (reference sequence). The V segment lost 3 bases and the J segment 4 bases; nucleotides outside the gene matches: 8. In nucleotides, the CDR3 is TGTGCCACCAGCAGTGGAGCGGGAGTAGGGTACAATGAGCAGTTCTTC. Protein product: CATSSGAGVGYNEQFF. Drawing the rest from reference TRBV15 and TRBJ2-1, the complete variable domain is DAMVIQNPRYQVTQFGKPVTLSCSQTLNHNVMYWYQQKSSQAPKLLFHYYDKDFNNEADTPDNFQSRRPNTSFCFLDIRSPGLGDTAMYLCATSSGAGVGYNEQFFGPGTRLTVL.

This chain links TRBV29-1 with TRBJ2-7; 11 bases fit TRBD1. The CDR3 spans 16 residues. V shed 6 bases and J 0 bases; nucleotides not matched to a gene: 10. CDR1 is SQVTM and CDR2 is ANQGSEA in the germline V gene. CDR3 amino acids: CSVSNPDRGLSYEQYF. CDR3 coding DNA: TGCAGCGTCTCGAATCCGGACAGGGGGCTCTCCTACGAGCAGTACTTC.

The chain employs TRBV7-9 and TRBJ1-1; the D gene is possibly TRBD1 (5 bases). Germline loops: CDR1 SEHNR, CDR2 FQNEAQ (reference sequence). This CDR3 is 19 amino acids long. Deletions cut 6 bases from V and 0 bases from J, with 26 bases between. CDR3 residues: CASSSRPLRGGSMNTEAFF. The CDR3 coding sequence is TGTGCCAGCAGTTCTAGACCGTTAAGGGGAGGCAGCATGAACACTGAAGCTTTCTTT.

CDR3 DNA sequence: TGTGCCAGCAGCATTTTACAGAGGAACACTGAAGCTTTCTTT. It specifies CASSILQRNTEAFF. This rearrangement joins TRBV7-2 to TRBJ1-1; D remains ambiguous. Germline V CDR1 and CDR2: SGHTA, FQGNSA. V shed 5 bases and J shed 1 base, with 11 bases lying between them. CDR3 length equals 14 residues. Looking up the rest from reference TRBV7-2 and TRBJ1-1 gives the full variable domain: GAGVSQSPSNKVTEKGKDVELRCDPISGHTALYWYRQSLGQGLEFLIYFQGNSAPDKSGLPSDRFSAERTGGSVSTLTIQRTQQEDSAVYLCASSILQRNTEAFFGQGTRLTVV.

The chain recombines TRBV7-3 with TRBJ1-2, with 8 bases fitting TRBD1. The CDR3 is 14 amino acids. Germline V gene lookup returns CDR1 SGHTA and CDR2 FQGTGA. Trimming at V came to 3 bases and at J to 2 bases, leaving 2 bases not matched to a gene. The CDR3 nucleotides read TGTGCCAGCAGCTTGGACAGGGAAAACTATGGCTACACCTTC. Protein sequence: CASSLDRENYGYTF. The full variable domain, with the rest looked up from reference TRBV7-3 and TRBJ1-2, is GAGVSQTPSNKVTEKGKYVELRCDPISGHTALYWYRQSLGQGPEFLIYFQGTGAADDSGLPNDRFFAVRPEGSVSTLKIQRTERGDSAVYLCASSLDRENYGYTFGSGTRLTVV.

The rearrangement uses TRBV7-8 and TRBJ1-4; TRBD1 matches at 12 bases. The trim removed 4 bases at V and 8 bases at J, leaving 11 bases unmatched. Germline CDR1 reads SGHVS; CDR2 reads FQNEAQ. This CDR3 contains 17 residues. This chain's CDR3 is CASSWGTGGGGREKLFF. CDR3 DNA sequence: TGTGCCAGCAGCTGGGGGACAGGGGGCGGCGGCCGGGAAAAACTGTTTTTT.

The V call is TRBV10-3, the J call TRBJ2-5; D not resolved. The V gene lost 0 bases and the J gene lost 3 bases, with 8 bases spanning the gap. The CDR3 totals 14 residues. Germline V lookup: CDR1 ENHRY, CDR2 SYGVKD. The CDR3 region is CAISESWREETQYF. Here the CDR3 DNA reads TGTGCCATCAGTGAGTCCTGGCGAGAAGAGACCCAGTACTTC.

The J gene is TRBJ2-1, the V gene TRBV4-1; TRBD2 agrees at 7 bases. V was pared by 0 bases and J by 9 bases, with 11 bases of the junction left unmatched. CDR3 length equals 16 residues. Germline values: CDR1 MGHRA, CDR2 YSYEKL. The CDR3 DNA sequence: TGCGCCAGCAGCCAAGAGTCAAGCGGGATCAGCGGTGAGCAGTTCTTC. It codes for CASSQESSGISGEQFF.

The chain couples TRBV19 to TRBJ2-3; the match to TRBD1 covers 11 bases. There are 16 residues in the CDR3. CDR1 is LNHDA and CDR2 is SQIVND in the germline V gene (reference sequence). The V and J ends lost 3 bases and 8 bases, in that order; junction bases with no gene match: 10. CDR3 bases: TGTGCCAGTAGTATGGACGGGACAGGGGGTAGAGGTACGCAGTATTTT. It codes for CASSMDGTGGRGTQYF.

The rearrangement uses TRBV5-1 and TRBJ2-3; possibly TRBD1 or TRBD2 for D (5 bases each). This CDR3 has 15 amino acids. Trimming left V 0 bases short and J 4 bases short, with 12 bases between. Germline V gene sequence: CDR1 SGHRS, CDR2 YFSETQ. DNA of the CDR3: TGCGCCAGCAGCTTGGACGGGGCTGGGGCAGATACGCAGTATTTT. Its translation is CASSLDGAGADTQYF.

V usage is TRBV7-2 and J usage is TRBJ2-4, with D possibly matching TRBD1 (5 bases). With 1 base removed from V and 9 bases from J, the gap between germline ends came to 16 bases. The CDR3 extends over 15 amino acids. Germline V gene data show CDR1 as SGHTA and CDR2 as FQGNSA. The CDR3 DNA is TGTGCCAGCAGCTTAGTTGGGCAGGGCCGTTCCATTCAGTACTTC. This codes for CASSLVGQGRSIQYF.

The chain recombines TRBV27 with TRBJ1-4; D is undetermined. V gave up 5 bases and J gave up 6 bases, with 13 bases separating them. In germline, CDR1 is MNHEY, CDR2 SMNVEV (reference sequence). The CDR3 runs 14 residues. The CDR3 coding sequence is TGTGCCAGCAGTCAGGCCCCGGAAGATGAAAAACTGTTTTTT. It translates to CASSQAPEDEKLFF. Filled out from reference TRBV27 and TRBJ1-4, the complete variable domain reads EAQVTQNPRYLITVTGKKLTVTCSQNMNHEYMSWYRQDPGLGLRQIYYSMNVEVTDKGDVPEGYKVSRKEKRNFPLILESPSPNQTSLYFCASSQAPEDEKLFFGSGTQLSVL.

The rearrangement joins TRBV7-2 to TRBJ2-7; D may be TRBD2 (5 bases). CDR3 length equals 14 residues. V was cut by 5 bases and J by 2 bases, with 13 bases left in between. CDR1 is SGHTA and CDR2 is FQGNSA in the germline V gene. CDR3 DNA sequence: TGTGCCAGCAGCCCCCAGCGGCTAACCTACGAGCAGTACTTC. Translating gives CASSPQRLTYEQYF.